This TCR beta chain was identified in a study of T cell repertoires in cytomegalovirus infection. The CDR3 totals 14 residues. Germline V gene data show CDR1 as MNHNS and CDR2 as SASEGT. The ends lost 6 bases at V and 3 bases at J; junction bases unmatched: 5. TCRdb passed the reads through MiXCR, listing each CDR3 protein once. The repertoire includes roughly 600,000 distinct CDR3 sequences, approximately 25% of them detected once, and 6.5% to 10% sits in the top ten. There are a few counts of this clonotype. This chain joins TRBV6-1 and TRBJ2-1, with 7 bases fitting TRBD2. The receptor's source is a human donor in good health (CMV status not recorded). Some clones in this sample may be carry-over from other donors' samples. Sequenced material: CD8+ T cells from PBMCs. The CDR3 region has the DNA TGTGCCAGCAGAAACGGGGGGTACTACAATGAGCAGTTCTTC. Its translation: CASRNGGYYNEQFF.